This T cell receptor (beta chain) appears in the sequencing data of a study of shared clonotypes between healthy human individuals (dated by TCRdb to 2020 to 2022). Regarding the research as a whole: A few men and two women, aged 18 to 49 years, made up the cohort. Per donor, three plates each were used for CD4 naive and CD4 memory, two for CD8 naive, and one for CD8 memory. To increase sequencing depth and limit assay-specific biases, TCR repertoire library preparation and sequencing were carried out by different laboratories using diverse techniques. Per donor, leukapheresis produced somewhere between about 0.9 and 10 billion PBMCs. The study deeply sequenced blood TCR repertoires of about 5 healthy adults to estimate repertoire size and the extent of clonotype sharing between individuals.

Note on this clone: Its antigen is unknown. The record has no base qualities; no much larger clone is one base away.

The full study reports these points: Larger estimated clonotype richness was generally found for naive subsets than for memory subsets. The genetic and exposure-history diversity represented was limited by the small number of donors. Incomplete sequencing was indicated by rarefaction of sorted-subset datasets, despite the large sequencing depth. When a handful of donors were compared, the shared fraction of clonotypes was about 5.4% for naive CD4, roughly 3.3% for naive CD8, about 2.4% for memory CD4, and less than 0.5% for memory CD8. Sampling was restricted to blood, and TCR repertoires in tissue are likely to differ from TCR repertoires in blood. Based on pairwise subsampling, the degree of clonotype sharing among donors was expected to be affected by sequencing depth. Compared with non-shared clonotypes, clonotypes shared by all four sorted-subset donors had higher generation probabilities.

The donors were healthy, HIV-negative adults with no recently reported acute infections or vaccinations. Every donor was a Caucasian adult residing in Nashville, Tennessee, USA. CD4+ T cells were enriched by magnetic negative selection, after which naive cells were positively selected on CD45RA and the negative fraction was taken as the memory subset. Blood was collected by leukapheresis, and PBMCs were isolated by Ficoll-Histopaque density gradient centrifugation and then cryopreserved in liquid nitrogen vapor phase. Purity and quantity of every magnetically sorted T cell population were checked by analytical flow cytometry. From each sorted fraction, genomic DNA was isolated and quantified by UV absorbance on a Nanodrop 2000c. Using the deep immunoSEQ assay, multiplex PCR amplified TCR CDR3 regions from genomic DNA. Genomic DNA extracted from each cell subset was distributed evenly over all wells of several immunoSEQ 96-well plates, and each plate served as one replicate. For sorted subsets, 150 to 250 ng of genomic DNA, equivalent to about 30,000 T cell genomes, went into each replicate PCR. Purified libraries were measured with a Qubit 3.0 fluorometer, size-checked on a Bioanalyzer 2100, and measured again with the KAPA Library Quantification kit. Every immunoSEQ 96-well plate was sequenced on a dedicated single-read 150-cycle Illumina NextSeq 550 flow cell. The authors processed their data as follows. The immunoSEQ output contained only junctional sequences without quality scores, so filtering could not match that applied to full-length reads. Sequences were annotated with PyIR, a Python wrapper for IgBLAST v1.9, using IMGT germline references to assign V/J genes and CDR3. Reads were removed for weak V/J assignments (E-value above 1e-6), missing CDR3, stop codons, out-of-frame junctions, or ambiguous translated residues. V3J clonotypes were defined as sequences sharing the same inferred V gene, J gene, and CDR3 amino acid sequence. To compute the percentage overlap between repertoires, the number of shared unique clonotypes was divided by the size of the smaller repertoire. RTK rarefaction, the Chao1 estimator, and Recon v2.1 estimates of unobserved clonotypes were used to assess repertoire richness. OLGA was used to compute generation probabilities for all TCRbeta clonotypes that the gDNA method yielded from a handful of donors. Entries here come from immuneACCESS through TCRdb and include only in-frame sequences with V and J called. Some clones fail to appear in such tables; in the studies checked, an unresolved V gene covers under half of the shortfall, and the cause of the remainder is unknown. That table furnishes V, J and clone size, whereas the DNA furnished D and trimming. For this sample there are about 1.5 million clones; around 98% appear just once. About 0.45% of the sample comes from the top ten.

Including cysteine and phenylalanine, the CDR3 has 12 amino acids. The retained sequence is limited to the CDR3, 36 bases, with the frame set at the first base. For CDR1 and CDR2, the germline V gene (reference sequence) lists MNHNY and SVGAGI. V sheds 6 bases and J sheds 6 bases, leaving 12 bases between their ends. The rearranged chain carries TRBV6-6 and TRBJ2-7; a tentative D call is TRBD2 (6 bases match). The sample was naive CD4+ T cells sorted from blood. Explained via the paper, the cell subset or site label denotes: CD45RA+ positively selected. The sequence came from a man aged 30 to 45 in good health. The DNA reads as follows: TGTGCCAGCAGCCCGACTAGTTCCGAGCAGTACTTC. Its amino acids are CASSPTSSEQYF.